The following is a T cell receptor (beta chain) sequence with its context. Its target is unknown. This sample was included in a study of shared clonotypes between healthy human individuals. Study-wide findings and caveats: A reduction in generation probabilities was seen for non-shared clonotypes relative to those shared by all four donors.

Researchers divided each subset's genomic DNA evenly across several immunoSEQ plates. TCRdb's copy holds only in-frame clones and misses some; the assay was immunoSEQ multiplex PCR. The table has over a million clones, 95% to 97% seen once. Trimming at V came to 5 bases and at J to 7 bases, leaving 6 bases not matched to a gene. There are 15 residues in the CDR3. CDR1 MRHNA and CDR2 SNTAGT come from the germline V gene. The chain has TRBV6-4 and TRBJ2-2; 11 bases agree with TRBD2. The TCR sequence derives from a young man in good health. Sequences were obtained from naive CD4+ T cells sorted from blood. Documented subset: CD45RA+ positively selected. CDR3 DNA: TGTGCCAGCAGTACCACTAGCGGGAGAATCGGGGAGCTGTTTTTT. Amino acid sequence: CASSTTSGRIGELFF.